This T cell receptor (beta chain) originates from a study of cytomegalovirus exposure and HLA in healthy donors. At collection, donors were nominally healthy, but unrecorded immune exposures were probable. A note on this clone: Its specificity is unknown.

Points from the study as a whole: Most sequenced TCRs were rare (though some public TCRs occurred in many donors). Owing to their indistinguishability, certain V segments, notably TRBV6-2 and TRBV6-3, were excluded.

V lost 0 bases, J lost 6 bases, and 6 bases lay in between. Per germline, CDR1 SGHRS and CDR2 YFSETQ. This CDR3 is built from 13 residues. PCR primers comprised 60 Vbeta and 13 Jbeta primers. Data came from immunoSEQ multiplex PCR; TCRdb stores just in-frame clones and leaves some out. The sample yields some 150,000 clones, 75% to 80% seen once. The source material was PBMCs. The V gene is TRBV5-1, the J gene TRBJ1-4; D is ambiguous. The clonotype comes from a female donor in good health and CMV-seronegative. CDR3 coding DNA: TGCGCCAGCAGCTTGGGGCAGGATGAAAAACTGTTTTTT. Translating gives CASSLGQDEKLFF.